A single sample gave rise to the 5 T cell receptor beta chains below, sequenced in a study of human T cells and chemical hapten exposure. Regarding time point: pre-sensitization, week 0. Treatment here: therapeutic diphenylcyclopropenone sensitization with weekly scalp DPC. TCRdb reprocessed the RACE reads via MiXCR and lists one record per CDR3 protein. The table lists some 400,000 distinct CDR3 sequences, roughly 5.3% of them singletons. The source was whole blood, collected in connection with sensitization to the hapten diphenylcyclopropenone (DPC). The receptor set was obtained from a woman aged 45-60 years with alopecia areata. Some clones in this sample may be carry-over from other donors' samples.

The chain carries TRBV12-3 or TRBV12-4 and TRBJ1-2, with unresolved D. The CDR3 has 15 amino acids. V lost 1 base and J lost 0, with 9 bases in between. CDR3 amino acids: CASSLGLRSNYGYTF. CDR3 coding DNA: TGTGCCAGCAGTTTAGGTCTGAGGTCTAACTATGGCTACACCTTC.

This clonotype was counted only a few times. The chain uses TRBV27 and TRBJ1-5; 7 nucleotides align to TRBD1. The germline gives CDR1 MNHEY, CDR2 SMNVEV (reference sequence). V shed 2 bases and J 5 bases; nucleotides not matched to a gene: 6. CDR3 length equals 15 residues. The CDR3 protein is CASSLLLGGDQPQHF. CDR3 in DNA: TGTGCCAGCAGTTTACTGTTAGGGGGCGATCAGCCCCAGCATTTT.

This clonotype has ten or more counts. The chain joins TRBV5-1 to TRBJ2-5; a weak D match, TRBD1 (6 bases). Trimming pared 3 bases from V and 3 bases from J, leaving 9 bases between. This CDR3 has 13 residues. In germline, CDR1 is SGHRS, CDR2 YFSETQ. The CDR3 is CASSSGTKETQYF. The CDR3 nucleotides read TGCGCCAGCAGCTCTGGGACAAAAGAGACCCAGTACTTC. The whole variable domain, filled in from reference TRBV5-1 and TRBJ2-5, reads KAGVTQTPRYLIKTRGQQVTLSCSPISGHRSVSWYQQTPGQGLQFLFEYFSETQRNKGNFPGRFSGRQFSNSRSEMNVSTLELGDSALYLCASSSGTKETQYFGPGTRLLVL.

This clonotype has more than one count but fewer than ten. The rearrangement uses TRBV12-3 or TRBV12-4 and TRBJ2-1; D call uncertain. Trimming left V 9 bases short and J 0 bases short, with 15 bases between. This CDR3 has 15 residues. This CDR3 reads CASPPGASSYNEQFF. In DNA form, the CDR3 reads TGTGCCAGTCCCCCGGGTGCGAGCTCCTACAATGAGCAGTTCTTC.

This clonotype appeared a few times. The gene calls are TRBV12-3 or TRBV12-4 and TRBJ1-1; D is undetermined. There are 11 residues in the CDR3. V shed 3 bases and J shed 9 bases, with 8 bases lying between them. For the CDR3, the DNA is TGTGCCAGCAGTTTCATTGGACAAGCTTTCTTT. Its translation is CASSFIGQAFF.